The text below deals with one T cell receptor (beta chain). The data were taken from a study of CD8 T cells in Susac syndrome. Study overall: Treatment status at blood draw for the Susac syndrome patients was therapy-naive, corticosteroids, or intravenous immunoglobulin alone.

After extraction with the RNeasy kit, about 0.5 to 1 ug of the RNA was reverse transcribed using random hexamers. Amplification of the TCR beta CDR3 was carried out by immunoSEQ multiplex PCR, which spanned a total of 54 Vbeta and 13 Jbeta segments. Each CDR3 protein is one row after TCRdb ran MiXCR on the immunoSEQ multiplex PCR reads. Found here are approximately 190,000 distinct CDR3 sequences, approximately 94% of them singletons; the top ten hold roughly 0.093%. Germline loops: CDR1 LNHDA, CDR2 SQIVND (reference sequence). This CDR3 region has 15 residues. With V trimmed by 4 bases and J by 8 bases, 4 bases remained unmatched.

The TCR was taken from a human donor with Susac syndrome. This chain uses TRBV19 with TRBJ2-1, with 14 positions matching TRBD2. Sequencing used CD4+ T cells from PBMCs. The CDR3 reads CASSTTSGGAYEQFF. The CDR3 DNA is TGTGCCAGTAGTACGACTAGCGGGGGGGCCTATGAGCAGTTCTTC.